This T cell receptor (beta chain) was identified during a study of T-cell memory formation after mild COVID-19. Study observations and caveats: The finding that pre-infection memory included some responding clones suggested that cross-reactive memory joined.

5'RACE primed at constant segments yielded TCR alpha and TCR beta cDNA libraries bearing sample barcodes and UMIs. TCRdb reprocessed the 5' RACE reads via MiXCR and lists one record per CDR3 protein. The table has some 300,000 distinct CDR3 sequences, 20% to 25% seen once; the top ten hold approximately 22%. On this clonotype: Antigen specificity is unknown.

The ends were cut back, 6 bases at V and 9 bases at J, with 11 bases in the middle. The CDR3 is 11 residues long. Germline CDR1 reads SGHTA; CDR2 reads FQGNSA. The sample taken for sequencing was PBMCs or a T cell subset sorted from them (not recorded which). This sequence originates from a man between 18 and 35 years old who had mild COVID-19 (a few samples of this study predate the infection). Cell type and time point are not known. This sequence joins TRBV7-2 and TRBJ2-5, with D unclear. CDR3 sequence reads: CASSFGLAQYF. In nucleotides, the CDR3 is TGTGCCAGCAGTTTCGGCTTGGCCCAGTACTTC.